This T cell receptor (beta chain) originates from a study of T cell repertoires in cytomegalovirus infection. The wider study: Indicated by public TCR beta signatures were CMV infection and matching HLA type. Study-level findings and limits: Within the response measured ex vivo, HLA-C-restricted CMV-specific TCR beta clonotypes were dominant.

TCRdb recomputed calls from the reads with MiXCR, one row per CDR3 protein. The top ten clones hold less than 10% of a sample with roughly 640,000 distinct CDR3 sequences, less than 25% of them seen once. As for this clonotype: As yet, its antigen is unknown.

Germline V gene data show CDR1 as SGDLS and CDR2 as YYNGEE. With 3 bases removed from V and 4 bases from J, the gap between germline ends came to 17 bases. The CDR3 length is 16 residues. Sequences were obtained from CD8+ T cells from PBMCs. The receptor comes from a human donor in good health (CMV status not recorded). Some clones in this sample may be carry-over from other donors' samples. The V and J genes are TRBV9 and TRBJ2-1; a possible D gene is TRBD1 (6 bases). CDR3 loop: CASSGTGTSFYNEQFF. CDR3 in DNA: TGTGCCAGCAGCGGTACCGGGACAAGCTTTTACAATGAGCAGTTCTTC.